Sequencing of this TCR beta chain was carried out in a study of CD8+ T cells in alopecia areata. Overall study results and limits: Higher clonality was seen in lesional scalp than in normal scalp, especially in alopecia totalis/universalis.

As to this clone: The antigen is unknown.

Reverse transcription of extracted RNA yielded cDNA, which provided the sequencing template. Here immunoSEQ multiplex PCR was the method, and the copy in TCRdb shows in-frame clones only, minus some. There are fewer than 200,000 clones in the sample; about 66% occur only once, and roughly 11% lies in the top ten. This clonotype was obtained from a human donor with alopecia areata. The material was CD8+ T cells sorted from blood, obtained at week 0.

In DNA, the CDR3 is TGTGCCAGCAGTGAAGGGTTAGCGGGGGAAGACGAGCAGTACTTC. This translates into CASSEGLAGEDEQYF. The gene calls are TRBV2 and TRBJ2-7, with 9 bases lining up with TRBD2. The germline V gene has CDR1 SNHLY and CDR2 FYNNEI. The CDR3 sequence is 15 residues long. V lost 1 base and J lost 5; bases outside the gene matches: 6.